These T cell receptor beta chains were read from a single sample in a study of T cells in Graves' hyperthyroidism and ophthalmopathy. In TCRdb, the multiplex PCR reads were re-called with MiXCR into one record per CDR3 protein. The sample yields roughly 570,000 distinct CDR3 sequences, 40% to 55% seen once. Sequenced: peripheral blood or thyroid tissue (not recorded which). The receptors come from an adult woman with Graves' disease, either hyperthyroidism or ophthalmopathy (not recorded which). Each CDR3 is given with its conserved first and last residue. D genes are given only for firm matches. Clone size appears in some rows only: once, few, many, or a class for an expanded clone.

>TRBJ2-5|many|TRBV5-4|TRBD2
CASSLSGTKETQYF
TGTGCCAGCAGCTTATCCGGGACTAAAGAGACCCAGTACTTC
>TRBJ2-2|.|TRBV5-1|.
CASRTTGSCFF
.
>TRBJ2-7|many|TRBV19|TRBD1
CASSPGQHSYEQYF
TGTGCCAGTAGCCCGGGACAGCACTCCTACGAGCAGTACTTC
>TRBJ1-5|.|TRBV15|.
CATSRDAGAYNQPQHF
TGTGCCACCAGCAGAGATGCAGGGGCCTACAATCAGCCCCAGCATTTT
>TRBJ1-4|many|TRBV5-1|.
CASSLEGHTNEKLFF
TGCGCCAGCAGCTTGGAAGGGCATACCAATGAAAAACTGTTTTTT
>TRBJ2-5|.|TRBV7-8|.
CASSPSRGGGYTQYF
TGTGCCAGCAGCCCATCGCGGGGAGGCGGTTATACGCAGTACTTC
>TRBJ1-2|many|TRBV29-1|.
CSVEPPGGADYGYTF
TGCAGCGTGGAACCCCCGGGGGGCGCAGACTATGGCTACACCTTC
>TRBJ2-7|many|TRBV6-5|.
CASRTGLLNEQYF
TGTGCCAGCAGAACGGGACTGCTCAACGAGCAGTACTTC
>TRBJ2-2|many|TRBV12-3/TRBV12-4|.
CASSFRQSMAGELFF
TGTGCCAGCAGTTTTAGACAGTCCATGGCCGGGGAGCTGTTTTTT
>TRBJ1-5|many|TRBV28|.
CASRDSEHQHF
TGTGCCAGCAGGGACAGCGAACACCAGCATTTT
>TRBJ1-2|many|TRBV5-1|TRBD1
CASRATGNYGYTF
TGCGCCAGTCGGGCGACAGGGAACTATGGCTACACCTTC
>TRBJ1-1|.|TRBV7-3|.
CASSSSEAFF
TGTGCCAGCAGCTCGTCTGAAGCTTTCTTT
>TRBJ2-2|many|TRBV6-6|TRBD1
CASSQDRGHTGELFF
TGTGCCAGCAGTCAAGACAGGGGTCACACCGGGGAGCTGTTTTTT
>TRBJ1-2|few|TRBV6-5|.
CASSYGGLSGGYTF
TGTGCCAGCAGTTACGGAGGGTTGAGTGGTGGCTACACCTTC
>TRBJ2-5|few|TRBV29-1|TRBD1
CSVMGQGRDTQYF
TGCAGCGTTATGGGACAGGGGCGGGACACCCAGTACTTC
>TRBJ1-1|.|TRBV25-1|.
CASSARDLQGNTEAFF
TGTGCCAGCAGTGCTAGAGATCTACAGGGCAACACTGAAGCTTTCTTT
>TRBJ2-7|.|TRBV7-9|TRBD2
CATSGAGGYEQYF
TGTGCCACCAGCGGGGCGGGGGGCTACGAGCAGTACTTC
>TRBJ2-5|few|TRBV24-1|TRBD2
CATGLAEETQYF
TGTGCTACAGGACTAGCGGAAGAGACCCAGTACTTC
>TRBJ2-7|many|TRBV10-3|.
CAISPRQEGYEQYF
TGTGCCATCAGTCCGCGGCAGGAGGGTTACGAGCAGTACTTC
>TRBJ2-5|many|TRBV7-9|TRBD1
CASSGWDRDQETQYF
TGTGCCAGCAGCGGTTGGGACAGGGATCAAGAGACCCAGTACTTC